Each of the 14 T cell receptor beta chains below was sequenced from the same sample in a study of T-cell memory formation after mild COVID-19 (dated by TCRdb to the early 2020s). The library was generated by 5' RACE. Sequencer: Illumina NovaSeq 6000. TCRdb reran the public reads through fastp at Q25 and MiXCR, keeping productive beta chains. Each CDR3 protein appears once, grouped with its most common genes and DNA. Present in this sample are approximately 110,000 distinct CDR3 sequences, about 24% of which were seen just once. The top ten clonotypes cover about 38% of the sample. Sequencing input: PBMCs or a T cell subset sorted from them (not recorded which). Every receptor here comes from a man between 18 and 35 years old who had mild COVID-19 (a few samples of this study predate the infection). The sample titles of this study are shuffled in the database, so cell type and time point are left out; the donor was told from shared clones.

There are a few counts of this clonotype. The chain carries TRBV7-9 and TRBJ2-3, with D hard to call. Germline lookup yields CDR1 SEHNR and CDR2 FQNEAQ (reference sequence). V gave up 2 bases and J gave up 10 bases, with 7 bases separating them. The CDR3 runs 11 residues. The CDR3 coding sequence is TGTGCCAGCAGCTTATTCAGTTCGCAGTATTTT. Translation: CASSLFSSQYF.

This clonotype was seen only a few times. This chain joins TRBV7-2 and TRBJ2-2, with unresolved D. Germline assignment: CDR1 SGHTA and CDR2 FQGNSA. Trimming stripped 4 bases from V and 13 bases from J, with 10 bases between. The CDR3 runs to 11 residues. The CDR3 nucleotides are TGTGCCAGCAGCTCCCATCGCGGGCTGTTTTTT. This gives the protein CASSSHRGLFF.

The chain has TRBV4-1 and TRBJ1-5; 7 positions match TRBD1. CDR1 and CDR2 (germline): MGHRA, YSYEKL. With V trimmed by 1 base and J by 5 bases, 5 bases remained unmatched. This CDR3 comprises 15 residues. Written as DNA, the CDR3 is TGCGCCAGCAGCCAAGGAGGGGGCCAGTATCAGCCCCAGCATTTT. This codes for CASSQGGGQYQPQHF.

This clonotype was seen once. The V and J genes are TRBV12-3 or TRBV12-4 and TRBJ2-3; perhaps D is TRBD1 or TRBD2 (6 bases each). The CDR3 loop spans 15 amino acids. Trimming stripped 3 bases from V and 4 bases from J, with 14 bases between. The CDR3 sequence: CASSLWGANSDTQYF. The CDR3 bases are TGTGCCAGCAGTTTGTGGGGGGCCAACTCAGATACGCAGTATTTT.

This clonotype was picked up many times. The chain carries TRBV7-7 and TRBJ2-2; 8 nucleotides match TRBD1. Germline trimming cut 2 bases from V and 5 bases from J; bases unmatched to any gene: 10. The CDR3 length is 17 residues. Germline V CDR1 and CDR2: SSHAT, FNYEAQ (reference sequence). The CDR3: CASSLYPKTGGTGELFF. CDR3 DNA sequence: TGTGCCAGCAGCTTATACCCTAAAACAGGGGGGACCGGGGAGCTGTTTTTT.

The CDR3 coding sequence is TGCAGTGCTTGTGACAGGGGGGCGGGCACTGAAGCTTTCTTT. This translates into CSACDRGAGTEAFF. The V call is TRBV20-1, the J call TRBJ1-1; 9 bases agree with TRBD1. Trimming took 5 bases from V and 4 from J; bases not matched to a gene: 8. CDR3 length: 14 residues. Per the germline V gene, CDR1 is DFQATT and CDR2 is SNEGSKA (reference sequence).

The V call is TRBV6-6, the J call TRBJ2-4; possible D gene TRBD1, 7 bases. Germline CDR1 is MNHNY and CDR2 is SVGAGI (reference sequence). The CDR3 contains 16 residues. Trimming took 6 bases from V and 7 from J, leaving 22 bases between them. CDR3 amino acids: CASRGTEALGGNIQYF. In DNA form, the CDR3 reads TGTGCCAGCAGGGGGACAGAGGCCCTCGGGGGCAACATTCAGTACTTC.

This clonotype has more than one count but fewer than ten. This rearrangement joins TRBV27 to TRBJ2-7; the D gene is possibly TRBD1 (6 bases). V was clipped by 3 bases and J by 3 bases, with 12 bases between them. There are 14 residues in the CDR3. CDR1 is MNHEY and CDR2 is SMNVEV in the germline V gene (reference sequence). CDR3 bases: TGTGCCAGCAGTTTGGGGCAGGGGATCTACGAGCAGTACTTC. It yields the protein CASSLGQGIYEQYF.

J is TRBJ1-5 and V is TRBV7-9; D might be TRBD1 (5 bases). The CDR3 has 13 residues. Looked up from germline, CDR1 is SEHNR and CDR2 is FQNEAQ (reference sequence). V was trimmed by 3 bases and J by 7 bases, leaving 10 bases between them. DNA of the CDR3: TGTGCCAGCAGCTTCAGGGAGGGCCAGCCCCAGCATTTT. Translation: CASSFREGQPQHF.

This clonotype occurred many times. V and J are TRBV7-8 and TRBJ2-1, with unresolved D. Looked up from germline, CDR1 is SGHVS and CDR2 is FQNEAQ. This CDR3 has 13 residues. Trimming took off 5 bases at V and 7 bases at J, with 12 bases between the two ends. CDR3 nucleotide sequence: TGTGCCAGCAGCCCGGCCGAAGGGAATGAGCAGTTCTTC. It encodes CASSPAEGNEQFF.

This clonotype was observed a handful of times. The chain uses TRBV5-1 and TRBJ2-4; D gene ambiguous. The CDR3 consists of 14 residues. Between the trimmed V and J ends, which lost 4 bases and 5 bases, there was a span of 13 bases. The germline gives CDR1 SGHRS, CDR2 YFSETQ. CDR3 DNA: TGCGCCAGCAGCCCCGAACCACCTGAAAACATTCAGTACTTC. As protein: CASSPEPPENIQYF.

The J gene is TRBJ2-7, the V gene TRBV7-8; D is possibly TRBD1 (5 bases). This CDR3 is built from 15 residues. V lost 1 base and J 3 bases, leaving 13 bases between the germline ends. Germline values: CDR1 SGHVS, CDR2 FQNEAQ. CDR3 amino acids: CASSLEGAGRYEQYF. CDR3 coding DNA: TGTGCCAGCAGCTTAGAAGGGGCAGGGCGCTACGAGCAGTACTTC.

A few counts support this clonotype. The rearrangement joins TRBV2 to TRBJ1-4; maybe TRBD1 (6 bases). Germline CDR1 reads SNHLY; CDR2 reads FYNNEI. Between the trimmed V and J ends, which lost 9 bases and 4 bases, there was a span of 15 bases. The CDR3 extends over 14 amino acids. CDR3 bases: TGTGCCAGGAAAGAACAGGGAAATAATGAAAAACTGTTTTTT. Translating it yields CARKEQGNNEKLFF. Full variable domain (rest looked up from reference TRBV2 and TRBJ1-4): EPEVTQTPSHQVTQMGQEVILRCVPISNHLYFYWYRQILGQKVEFLVSFYNNEISEKSEIFDDQFSVERPDGSNFTLKIRSTKLEDSAMYFCARKEQGNNEKLFFGSGTQLSVL.

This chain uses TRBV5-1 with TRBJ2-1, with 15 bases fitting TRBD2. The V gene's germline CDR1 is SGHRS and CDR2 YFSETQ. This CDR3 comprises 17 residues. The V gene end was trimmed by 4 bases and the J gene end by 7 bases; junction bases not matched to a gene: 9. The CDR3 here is CASSPPGLAGGWNEQFF. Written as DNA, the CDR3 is TGCGCCAGCAGCCCCCCTGGACTAGCGGGGGGGTGGAATGAGCAGTTCTTC.